This T cell receptor (beta chain) was observed in a study of blood T cell repertoires in COVID-19. Study details: There were acute and convalescent COVID-19 samples, and they came from the United States, Italy and Spain. T cells, B-cell-depleted T cells, or PBMCs provided the cDNA or gDNA that served as material.

How the authors handled the data: Quantification of nucleated cells was approximated via reference gene primer amplification. Assay used: immunoSEQ multiplex PCR; TCRdb lists only in-frame clones, some missing. V and J calls and clone size are as listed in that table; D and trimming were resolved from the DNA. The table lists some 97,000 clones, 90% to 95% of them singletons. Germline V gives CDR1 LNHDA, CDR2 SQIVND (reference sequence). There are 15 residues in the CDR3. The V and J ends lost 3 bases and 2 bases respectively, with 11 bases between them. Sequenced input: peripheral blood. The chain carries TRBV19 and TRBJ1-3; D call uncertain. The sequence was obtained from a man over 45 with active COVID-19. The CDR3 DNA reads TGTGCCAGTAGTATGGTGGCAGGTACTGGAAACACCATATATTTT. Encoded protein: CASSMVAGTGNTIYF.